The next 12 T cell receptor beta chains were all read from a single sample in a study of control samples from healthy donors and cancer patients. Assay: immunoSEQ multiplex PCR; the TCRdb copy retains only in-frame clones and omits some. The sample lists some 19,000 clones, approximately 80% occurring once. Sample: PBMCs. The receptors here all came from a man between 60 and 75 years old with colorectal cancer.

V gene TRBV11-2 combines with J gene TRBJ2-5, with D perhaps being TRBD1 or TRBD2 (6 bases each). V lost 4 bases, J lost 2 bases, and 14 bases lay in between. This CDR3 has 15 residues. Germline CDR1 SGHAT, CDR2 FQNNGV. For the CDR3, the DNA is TGTGCCAGCAGCTCCCTGACAGGAGGGCAAGAGACCCAGTACTTC. It translates to CASSSLTGGQETQYF.

The chain uses TRBV5-5 and TRBJ2-2; 9 nucleotides match TRBD1. J gave up 4 bases and V 4 bases, and 5 bases lay outside the gene matches. The germline gives CDR1 SGHKS, CDR2 YYEKEE (reference sequence). The CDR3 has 15 amino acids. The CDR3 protein is CASSTRDRVTGELFF. The CDR3 nucleotides read TGTGCCAGCAGCACCCGGGACAGGGTCACCGGGGAGCTGTTTTTT.

J is TRBJ2-1 and V is TRBV11-2; no reliable D call. This CDR3 is built from 13 residues. Germline loops: CDR1 SGHAT, CDR2 FQNNGV. Trimming removed 0 bases from V and 9 bases from J, with 9 bases in between. The DNA for the CDR3 is TGTGCCAGCAGCTTAGAAAGCGCAGGTGAGCAGTTCTTC. This gives the protein CASSLESAGEQFF. The variable domain in full, with the rest retrieved from reference TRBV11-2 and TRBJ2-1, is EAGVAQSPRYKIIEKRQSVAFWCNPISGHATLYWYQQILGQGPKLLIQFQNNGVVDDSQLPKDRFSAERLKGVDSTLKIQPAKLEDSAVYLCASSLESAGEQFFGPGTRLTVL.

This clone showed up just once. This chain uses TRBV30 with TRBJ2-7; D is tentatively TRBD1 or TRBD2 (5 bases each). V was trimmed by 2 bases and J by 6 bases, leaving 14 bases between them. The germline CDR1 and CDR2 sequences are GTSNPN and SVGIG (reference sequence). This CDR3 has 13 amino acids. The CDR3 DNA reads TGTGCCTGGAGTTTTGGGACCATCGGCGAGCAGTACGTC. This translates into CAWSFGTIGEQYV.

The CDR3 loop reads CANWDRGNEQFF. In DNA form, the CDR3 reads TGTGCCAACTGGGACAGGGGAAATGAGCAGTTCTTC. The J gene is TRBJ2-1, the V gene TRBV2, with 10 bases matching TRBD1. Trimming cost V 10 bases and J 7 bases; bases outside gene matches: 4. The CDR3 is 12 amino acids. Germline V CDR1 and CDR2: SNHLY, FYNNEI.

This clone occurred once. The chain couples TRBV19 to TRBJ2-3; D remains ambiguous. The germline gives CDR1 LNHDA, CDR2 SQIVND (reference sequence). The germline V and J ends were trimmed by 1 base and 0 bases, with 8 bases remaining between them. The CDR3 totals 15 residues. In DNA form, the CDR3 reads TGTGCCAGTAGTATAGGGTTTTATAGCACAGATACGCAGTATTTT. Protein: CASSIGFYSTDTQYF.

As DNA, the CDR3 is TGTGCCAGCAAGGTCCAGGGGGCGTACGAGCAGTACGTC. Translated: CASKVQGAYEQYV. V is TRBV6-6 and J is TRBJ2-7; the match to TRBD1 covers 8 bases. From germline, CDR1 is MNHNY and CDR2 SVGAGI (reference sequence). Trimming removed 7 bases from V and 4 bases from J; junction bases left unmatched: 6. The CDR3 loop spans 13 amino acids.

The V and J genes are TRBV3-1 (or the pseudogene TRBV3-2) and TRBJ1-2; the D is unclear. Germline CDR1 is LGHDT and CDR2 is YNNKEL (reference sequence). This CDR3 region has 13 residues. Deletions cut 5 bases from V and 4 bases from J, with 11 bases between. CDR3 nucleotides: TGTGCCAGCAGCAGCGAGGCGGCCTATGGCTACACCTTC. It translates to CASSSEAAYGYTF.

This clone was seen only a few times. This chain connects TRBV30 to TRBJ2-5; 14 nucleotides agree with TRBD2. CDR1 and CDR2 (germline): GTSNPN, SVGIG (reference sequence). The CDR3 contains 17 residues. V dropped 3 bases and J dropped 1; count of bases not matched to a gene: 7. The chain's CDR3 is CAWSRGTSGGPQETQYF. Here the CDR3 DNA reads TGTGCCTGGAGCCGAGGGACTAGCGGGGGACCCCAAGAGACCCAGTACTTC.

This chain connects TRBV6-1 to TRBJ1-5; D unclear. The ends were cut back, 3 bases at V and 5 bases at J, with 8 bases in the middle. Germline lookup yields CDR1 MNHNS and CDR2 SASEGT. The CDR3 covers 13 residues. CDR3 amino acids: CASSEEVYQPQHF. DNA of the CDR3: TGTGCCAGCAGTGAGGAAGTTTATCAGCCCCAGCATTTT.

This clone was detected only once. The rearrangement links TRBV5-1 to TRBJ1-3; no definite D call. V lost 7 bases and J 0 bases, leaving 11 bases between the germline ends. This CDR3 has 14 amino acids. Germline assignment: CDR1 SGHRS and CDR2 YFSETQ. CDR3 sequence: CASRRETSGNTIYF. CDR3 nucleotides: TGCGCCAGCCGTCGGGAGACCTCTGGAAACACCATATATTTT.

This chain uses TRBV5-1 with TRBJ1-1, with 12 positions matching TRBD1. The CDR3 contains 17 residues. V trimming: 2 bases; J trimming: 5 bases; junction bases outside the gene matches: 10. The germline CDR1 and CDR2 sequences are SGHRS and YFSETQ. The CDR3 here is CASSFGGGQGAMTEAFF. The CDR3 DNA reads TGCGCCAGCAGCTTTGGTGGGGGACAGGGGGCGATGACTGAAGCTTTCTTT.